These 4 T cell receptor beta chains were all obtained from the same sample, sequenced in a study of cytomegalovirus exposure and HLA in healthy donors. Primers for the PCR totalled 60 Vbeta and 13 Jbeta. This table comes from immunoSEQ multiplex PCR, and its TCRdb copy is limited to in-frame clones, with some not included. The data show roughly 100,000 clones, and the top ten clones hold 3% to 4%. Material: PBMCs. Receptors originate from a woman in her thirties in good health and CMV-seronegative.

The chain combines TRBV4-2 with TRBJ2-1, with a weak D call TRBD2 (6 bases). There are 14 residues in the CDR3. V lost 4 bases, J lost 5 bases, and 12 bases lay in between. Germline values: CDR1 LGHNA, CDR2 YNFKEQ. DNA of the CDR3: TGTGCCAGCAGCCTCAGAGGACTAAACAATGAGCAGTTCTTC. Translated: CASSLRGLNNEQFF.

The chain combines TRBV2 with TRBJ1-1, with TRBD1 matching over 12 bases. V dropped 3 bases and J dropped 7; count of bases not matched to a gene: 6. This CDR3 contains 15 residues. The germline V gene has CDR1 SNHLY and CDR2 FYNNEI. Written as DNA, the CDR3 is TGTGCCAGCAGTGATTGGGACAGGGGGCTGGGTGAAGCTTTCTTT. Translating gives CASSDWDRGLGEAFF.

In DNA form, the CDR3 reads TGTGCCAGCAGCTACGGGGGGGCTGGGGAGACCCAGTACTTC. This sequence encodes CASSYGGAGETQYF. This chain joins TRBV6-5 and TRBJ2-5, with 8 bases identical to TRBD2. The J segment lost 5 bases and the V segment lost 6 bases, leaving 8 bases of the junction unmatched. Per the germline V gene, CDR1 is MNHEY and CDR2 is SVGAGI. The CDR3 contains 14 residues.

The chain combines TRBV5-6 with TRBJ1-1; D perhaps matches TRBD1 (5 bases). This CDR3 comprises 13 residues. Trimming cost V 0 bases and J 4 bases, with 7 bases left between them. Looked up from germline, CDR1 is SGHDT and CDR2 is YYEEEE. CDR3: CASSLVRATEAFF. In DNA form, the CDR3 reads TGTGCCAGCAGCTTGGTCAGGGCCACTGAAGCTTTCTTT.